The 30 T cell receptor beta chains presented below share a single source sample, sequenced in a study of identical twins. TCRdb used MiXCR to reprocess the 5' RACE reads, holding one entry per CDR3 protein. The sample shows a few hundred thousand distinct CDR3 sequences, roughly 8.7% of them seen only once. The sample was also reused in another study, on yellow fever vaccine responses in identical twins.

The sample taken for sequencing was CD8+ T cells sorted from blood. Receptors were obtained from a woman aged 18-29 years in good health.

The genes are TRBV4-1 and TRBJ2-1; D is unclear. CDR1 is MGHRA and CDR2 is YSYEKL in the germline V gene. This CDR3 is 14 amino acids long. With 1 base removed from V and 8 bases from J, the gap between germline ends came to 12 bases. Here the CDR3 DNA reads TGCGCCAGCAGCCAAGTGTCGGTGAAGGATGAGCAGTTCTTC. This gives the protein CASSQVSVKDEQFF.

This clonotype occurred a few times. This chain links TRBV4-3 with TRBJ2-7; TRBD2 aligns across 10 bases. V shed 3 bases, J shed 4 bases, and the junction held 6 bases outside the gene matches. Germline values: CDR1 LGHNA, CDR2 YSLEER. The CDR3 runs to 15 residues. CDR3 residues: CASSQASGSLYEQYF. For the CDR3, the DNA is TGCGCCAGCAGCCAGGCTAGCGGGAGTTTGTACGAGCAGTACTTC.

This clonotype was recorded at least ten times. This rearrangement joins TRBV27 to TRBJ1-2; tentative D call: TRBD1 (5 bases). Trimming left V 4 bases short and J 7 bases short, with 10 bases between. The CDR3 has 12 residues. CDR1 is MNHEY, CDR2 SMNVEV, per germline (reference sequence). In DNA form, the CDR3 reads TGTGCCAGCAGTTCGACAGAGGGTGGCTACACCTTC. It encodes CASSSTEGGYTF.

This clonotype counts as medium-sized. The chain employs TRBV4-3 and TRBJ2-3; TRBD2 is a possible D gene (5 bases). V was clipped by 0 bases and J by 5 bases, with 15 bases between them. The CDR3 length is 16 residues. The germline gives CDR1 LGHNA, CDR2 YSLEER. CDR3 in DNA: TGCGCCAGCAGCCAAGATCTAGCCTCGGGGATAGATACGCAGTATTTT. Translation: CASSQDLASGIDTQYF.

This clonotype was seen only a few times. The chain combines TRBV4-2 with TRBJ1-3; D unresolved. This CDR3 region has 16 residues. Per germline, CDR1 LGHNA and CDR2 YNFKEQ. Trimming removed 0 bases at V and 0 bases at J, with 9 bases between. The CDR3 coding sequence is TGTGCCAGCAGCCAAGATCACCCAGACTCTGGAAACACCATATATTTT. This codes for CASSQDHPDSGNTIYF.

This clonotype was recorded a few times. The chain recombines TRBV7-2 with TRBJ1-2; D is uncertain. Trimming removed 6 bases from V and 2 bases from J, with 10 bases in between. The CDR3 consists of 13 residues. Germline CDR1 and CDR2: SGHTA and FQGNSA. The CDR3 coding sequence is TGTGCCAGCAGGGTCGCGGGGAACTATGGCTACACCTTC. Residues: CASRVAGNYGYTF.

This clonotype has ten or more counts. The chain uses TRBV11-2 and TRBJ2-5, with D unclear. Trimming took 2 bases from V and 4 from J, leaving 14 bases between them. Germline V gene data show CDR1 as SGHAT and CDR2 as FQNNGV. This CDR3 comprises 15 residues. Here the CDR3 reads CASSLLSTAGETQYF. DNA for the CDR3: TGTGCCAGCAGCTTATTATCTACTGCCGGAGAGACCCAGTACTTC.

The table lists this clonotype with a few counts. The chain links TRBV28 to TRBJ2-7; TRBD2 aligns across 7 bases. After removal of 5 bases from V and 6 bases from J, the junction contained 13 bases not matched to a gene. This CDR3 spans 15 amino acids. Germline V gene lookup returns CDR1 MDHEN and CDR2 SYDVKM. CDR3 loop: CASSTNIIGRGEQYF. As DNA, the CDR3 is TGTGCCAGCAGTACAAACATCATAGGGAGGGGCGAGCAGTACTTC.

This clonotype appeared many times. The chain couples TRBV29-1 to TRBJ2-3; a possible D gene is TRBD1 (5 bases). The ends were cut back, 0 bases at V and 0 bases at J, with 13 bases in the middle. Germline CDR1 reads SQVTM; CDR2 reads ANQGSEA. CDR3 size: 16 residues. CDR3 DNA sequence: TGCAGCGTTGAAGAATGGGAAAGGGGTAGCACAGATACGCAGTATTTT. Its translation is CSVEEWERGSTDTQYF.

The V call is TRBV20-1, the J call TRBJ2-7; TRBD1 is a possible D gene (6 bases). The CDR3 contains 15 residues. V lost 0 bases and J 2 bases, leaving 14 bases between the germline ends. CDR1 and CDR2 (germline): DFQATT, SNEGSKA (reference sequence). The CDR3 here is CSARESRDTTYEQYF. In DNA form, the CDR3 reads TGCAGTGCTAGAGAAAGCCGGGACACCACCTACGAGCAGTACTTC.

CDR3 coding DNA: TGCAGTGCTAAGGCTCCGGGCCTAGCGGTCGCGCCCTACAATGAGCAGTTCTTC. This encodes CSAKAPGLAVAPYNEQFF. The rearrangement uses TRBV20-1 and TRBJ2-1; TRBD2 matches at 7 bases. V shed 4 bases and J 2 bases; nucleotides not matched to a gene: 17. In germline, CDR1 is DFQATT, CDR2 SNEGSKA (reference sequence). The CDR3 runs to 18 residues.

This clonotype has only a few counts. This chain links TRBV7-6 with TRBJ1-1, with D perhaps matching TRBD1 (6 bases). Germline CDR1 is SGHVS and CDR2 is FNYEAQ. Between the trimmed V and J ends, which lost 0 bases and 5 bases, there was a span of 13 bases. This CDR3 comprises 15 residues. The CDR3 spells CASSLARQGRTEAFF. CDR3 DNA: TGTGCCAGCAGCTTAGCGCGGCAGGGGAGGACTGAAGCTTTCTTT.

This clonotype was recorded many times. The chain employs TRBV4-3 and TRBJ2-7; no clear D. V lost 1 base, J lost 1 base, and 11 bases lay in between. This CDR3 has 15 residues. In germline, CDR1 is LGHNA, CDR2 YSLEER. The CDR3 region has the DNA TGCGCCAGCAGCCAAGGGTTAGGAGAATCCTACGAGCAGTACTTC. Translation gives CASSQGLGESYEQYF.

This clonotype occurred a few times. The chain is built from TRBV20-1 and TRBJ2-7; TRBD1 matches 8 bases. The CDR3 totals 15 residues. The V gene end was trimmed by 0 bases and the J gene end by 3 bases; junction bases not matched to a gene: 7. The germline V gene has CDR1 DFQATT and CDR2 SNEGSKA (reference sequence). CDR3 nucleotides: TGCAGTGCTAGAGACGGGCAGGGGGCTCTCTACGAGCAGTACTTC. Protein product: CSARDGQGALYEQYF.

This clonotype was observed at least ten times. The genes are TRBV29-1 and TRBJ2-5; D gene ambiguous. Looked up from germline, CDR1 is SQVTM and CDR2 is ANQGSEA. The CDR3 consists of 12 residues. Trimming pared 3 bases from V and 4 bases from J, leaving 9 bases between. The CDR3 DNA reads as TGCAGCGTTGAGGGCCAGCGAGAGACCCAGTACTTC. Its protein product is CSVEGQRETQYF.

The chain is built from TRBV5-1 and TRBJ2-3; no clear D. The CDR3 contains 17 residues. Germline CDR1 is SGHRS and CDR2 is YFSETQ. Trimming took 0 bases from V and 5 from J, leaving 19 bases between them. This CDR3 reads CASSLEFPKGQGDTQYF. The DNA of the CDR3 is TGCGCCAGCAGCTTGGAATTCCCGAAAGGGCAAGGAGATACGCAGTATTTT.

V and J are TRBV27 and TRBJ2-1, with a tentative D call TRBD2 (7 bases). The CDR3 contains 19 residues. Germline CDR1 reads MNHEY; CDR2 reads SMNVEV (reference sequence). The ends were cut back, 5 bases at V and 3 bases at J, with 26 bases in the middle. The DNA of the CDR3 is TGTGCCAGCAGTCCCAGTGGGGGGGCCGGCTTTACCTACTACAATGAGCAGTTCTTC. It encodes CASSPSGGAGFTYYNEQFF.

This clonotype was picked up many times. CDR3 loop: CASSQDWRGSYNEQFF. CDR3 nucleotide sequence: TGCGCCAGCAGCCAAGACTGGCGCGGGTCCTACAATGAGCAGTTCTTC. The rearrangement uses TRBV4-3 and TRBJ2-1; maybe TRBD2 (5 bases). With 0 bases removed from V and 1 base from J, the gap between germline ends came to 10 bases. Germline CDR1 LGHNA, CDR2 YSLEER. CDR3 size: 16 residues.

CDR3 residues: CSARALRDRVVPDTQYF. The CDR3 DNA sequence: TGCAGTGCTAGAGCACTCCGGGACAGGGTGGTCCCAGATACGCAGTATTTT. This sequence joins TRBV20-1 and TRBJ2-3; 9 bases are shared with TRBD1. CDR1 DFQATT and CDR2 SNEGSKA come from the germline V gene (reference sequence). The CDR3 consists of 17 residues. V was pared by 1 base and J by 4 bases, with 12 bases of the junction left unmatched.

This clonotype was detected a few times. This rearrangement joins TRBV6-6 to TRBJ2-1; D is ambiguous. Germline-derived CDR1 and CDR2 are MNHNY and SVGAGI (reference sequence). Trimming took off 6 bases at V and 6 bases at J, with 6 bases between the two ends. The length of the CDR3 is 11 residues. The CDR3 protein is CASSFTNEQFF. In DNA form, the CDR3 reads TGTGCCAGCAGCTTCACCAATGAGCAGTTCTTC.

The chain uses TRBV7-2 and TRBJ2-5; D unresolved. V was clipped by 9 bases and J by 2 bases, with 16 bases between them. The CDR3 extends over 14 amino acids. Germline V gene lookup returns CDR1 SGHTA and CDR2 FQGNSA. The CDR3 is CASAQPVEQETQYF. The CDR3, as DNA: TGTGCCAGTGCCCAGCCGGTTGAACAAGAGACCCAGTACTTC.

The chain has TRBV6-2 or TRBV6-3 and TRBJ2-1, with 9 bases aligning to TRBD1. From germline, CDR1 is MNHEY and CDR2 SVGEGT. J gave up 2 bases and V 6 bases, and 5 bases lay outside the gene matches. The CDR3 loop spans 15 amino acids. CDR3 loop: CASSHRGQAYNEQFF. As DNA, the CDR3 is TGTGCCAGCAGCCACAGGGGGCAGGCCTACAATGAGCAGTTCTTC.

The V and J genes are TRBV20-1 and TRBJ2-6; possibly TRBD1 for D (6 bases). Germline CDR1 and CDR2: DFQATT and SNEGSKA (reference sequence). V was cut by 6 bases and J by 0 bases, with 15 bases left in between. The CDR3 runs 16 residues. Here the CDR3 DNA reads TGCAGTGCAAGACAGGCCGCCCGCTCTGGGGCCAACGTCCTGACTTTC. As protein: CSARQAARSGANVLTF.

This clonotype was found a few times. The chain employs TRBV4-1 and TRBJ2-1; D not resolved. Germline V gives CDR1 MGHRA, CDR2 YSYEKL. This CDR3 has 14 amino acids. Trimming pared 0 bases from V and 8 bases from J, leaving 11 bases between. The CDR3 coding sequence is TGCGCCAGCAGCCAAGAGAAGCTTATCTATGAGCAGTTCTTC. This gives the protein CASSQEKLIYEQFF.

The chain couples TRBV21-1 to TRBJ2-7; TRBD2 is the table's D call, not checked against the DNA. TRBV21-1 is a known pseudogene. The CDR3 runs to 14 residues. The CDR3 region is CASSKVEGAYEQYF. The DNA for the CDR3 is TGTGCCAGCAGCAAAGTAGAGGGAGCCTACGAGCAGTACTTC.

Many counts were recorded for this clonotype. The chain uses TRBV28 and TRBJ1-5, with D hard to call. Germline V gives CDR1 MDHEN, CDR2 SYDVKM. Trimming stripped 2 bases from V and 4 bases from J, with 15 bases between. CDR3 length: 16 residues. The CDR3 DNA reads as TGTGCCAGCAGTTTAGCTACGGGGTTCGGGAATCAGCCCCAGCATTTT. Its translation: CASSLATGFGNQPQHF.

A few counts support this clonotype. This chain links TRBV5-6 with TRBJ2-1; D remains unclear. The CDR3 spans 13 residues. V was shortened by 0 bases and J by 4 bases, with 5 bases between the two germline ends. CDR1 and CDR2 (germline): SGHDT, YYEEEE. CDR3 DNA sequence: TGTGCCAGCAGCTTGGTCCGATACAATGAGCAGTTCTTC. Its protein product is CASSLVRYNEQFF. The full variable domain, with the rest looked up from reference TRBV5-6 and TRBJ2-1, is DAGVTQSPTHLIKTRGQQVTLRCSPKSGHDTVSWYQQALGQGPQFIFQYYEEEERQRGNFPDRFSGHQFPNYSSELNVNALLLGDSALYLCASSLVRYNEQFFGPGTRLTVL.

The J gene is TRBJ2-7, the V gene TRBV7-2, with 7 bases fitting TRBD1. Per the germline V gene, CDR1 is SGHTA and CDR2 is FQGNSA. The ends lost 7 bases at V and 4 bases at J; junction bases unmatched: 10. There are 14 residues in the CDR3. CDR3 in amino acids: CASKGGGWMYEQYF. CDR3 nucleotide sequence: TGTGCCAGCAAAGGGGGCGGGTGGATGTACGAGCAGTACTTC.

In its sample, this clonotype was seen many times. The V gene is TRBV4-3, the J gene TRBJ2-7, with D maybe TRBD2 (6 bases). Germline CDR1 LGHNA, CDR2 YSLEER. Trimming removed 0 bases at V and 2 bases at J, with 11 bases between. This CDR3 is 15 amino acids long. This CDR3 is CASSQDWGVAYEQYF. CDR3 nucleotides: TGCGCCAGCAGCCAAGATTGGGGGGTGGCCTACGAGCAGTACTTC.

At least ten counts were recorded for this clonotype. CDR3 residues: CASSFGGAEQYF. The CDR3 nucleotides read TGTGCCAGCAGTTTCGGAGGGGCCGAGCAGTACTTC. This chain links TRBV12-3 or TRBV12-4 with TRBJ2-7, with D maybe TRBD2 (6 bases). The CDR3 runs to 12 residues. The V end lost 3 bases, the J end lost 6 bases, and 9 bases lay between the germline ends.